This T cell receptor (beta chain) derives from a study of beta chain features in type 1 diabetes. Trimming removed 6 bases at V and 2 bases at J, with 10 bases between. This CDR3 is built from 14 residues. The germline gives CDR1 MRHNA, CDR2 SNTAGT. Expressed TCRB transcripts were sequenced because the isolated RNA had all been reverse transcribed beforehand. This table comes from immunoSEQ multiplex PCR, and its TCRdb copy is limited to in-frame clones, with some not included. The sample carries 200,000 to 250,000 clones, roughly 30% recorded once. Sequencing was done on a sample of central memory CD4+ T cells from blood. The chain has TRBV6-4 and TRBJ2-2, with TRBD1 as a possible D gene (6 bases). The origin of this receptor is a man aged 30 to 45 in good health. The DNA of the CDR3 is TGTGCCAGCAGCATCAGGGGAAACACCGGGGAGCTGTTTTTT. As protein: CASSIRGNTGELFF.